This TCR beta chain was identified in a study of blood T cell repertoires in COVID-19. Study details: T cells, B-cell-depleted T cells, or PBMCs supplied cDNA or gDNA.

Using immunoSEQ multiplex PCR, the repertoire was profiled, and TCRdb retains in-frame clones only, with some absent. Found here are roughly 160,000 clones, 84% of them singletons; the top ten hold less than 3.5%. Seattle enrolled patients during active infection and tracked them longitudinally. The CDR3 runs 16 residues. The material sequenced was peripheral blood. This receptor was obtained from a woman aged 80 or over with COVID-19, enrolled during active disease. This chain joins TRBV1 and TRBJ2-3; the tabulated D call, TRBD2, remains unverified against the DNA. TRBV1 is given as a pseudogene. In nucleotides, the CDR3 is TGCACCAGCAGCCAACAGACTAGCGGGAGATTAGATACGCAGTATTTT. It translates to CTSSQQTSGRLDTQYF.